This is a list of T cell receptor beta chains from one sample in a study of T-cell reconstitution after alpha-beta-depleted transplantation in children. TCRdb used MiXCR to reprocess the PCR reads, holding one entry per CDR3 protein. Of hundreds of thousands of distinct CDR3 sequences in the sample, 9.5% to 15% are singletons; the top ten hold over 5.5%. The sequenced sample was PBMCs from the stem cell graft donor, obtained from the stem cell graft. The receptor source for this set is a human donor who donated a stem cell graft to a child with combined immunodeficiency. CDR3s include the opening cysteine and the closing phenylalanine or tryptophan. The D gene is left open where the match is weak. For some rows the clone size is stated as once, few or many, or as a class when expanded; others skip it.

v_call	clone_size	j_call	d_call	cdr3_aa	cdr3_nt
TRBV29-1	many	TRBJ1-5	-	CSGGEANQPQHF	TGCAGCGGGGGGGAGGCCAATCAGCCCCAGCATTTT
TRBV29-1	many	TRBJ2-2	TRBD2	CSVRREVDTGELFF	TGCAGCGTTCGGCGGGAGGTGGACACCGGGGAGCTGTTTTTT
TRBV12-3/TRBV12-4	many	TRBJ2-3	-	CASSLGRTASTDTQYF	TGTGCCAGCAGTTTAGGTAGGACAGCTAGCACAGATACGCAGTATTTT
TRBV20-1	few	TRBJ2-3	TRBD2	CSATEGLASTDTQYF	TGCAGTGCTACCGAGGGACTAGCGAGCACAGATACGCAGTATTTT
TRBV25-1	-	TRBJ2-3	TRBD2	CASSRILAGVGADTQYF	TGTGCCAGCAGCCGGATACTAGCGGGAGTCGGAGCAGATACGCAGTATTTT
TRBV28	many	TRBJ2-3	TRBD1	CASSLSGQAGPQYF	TGTGCCAGCAGTTTATCCGGACAGGCAGGCCCGCAGTATTTT
TRBV18	few	TRBJ2-6	TRBD1	CASSPLGQGSSGANVLTF	TGTGCCAGCTCACCACTAGGACAGGGATCCTCTGGGGCCAACGTCCTGACTTTC
TRBV25-1	-	TRBJ1-1	-	CANPWDAVRHTEAFF	TGTGCAAACCCGTGGGACGCAGTCCGCCACACTGAAGCTTTCTTT
TRBV5-6	-	TRBJ2-5	-	CASSRQLMRTQYF	TGTGCCAGCAGCCGCCAACTTATGAGGACCCAGTACTTC
TRBV15	few	TRBJ1-5	-	CATSLRRAENQPQHF	TGTGCCACCAGCCTTAGACGGGCAGAAAATCAGCCCCAGCATTTT
TRBV27	-	TRBJ2-7	TRBD2	CASSFTGGGPYEQYF	TGTGCCAGCAGTTTTACTGGCGGGGGGCCCTACGAGCAGTACTTC
TRBV29-1	few	TRBJ1-1	-	CSVDLHLQGTEAFF	TGCAGCGTGGACCTACACCTCCAGGGCACTGAAGCTTTCTTT
TRBV6-1	-	TRBJ2-5	TRBD1	CASRKSRDRVQETQYF	TGTGCCAGCAGAAAAAGCCGGGACAGGGTCCAAGAGACCCAGTACTTC
TRBV20-1	-	TRBJ1-2	-	CSVTHGYTF	TGCAGTGTTACCCATGGCTACACCTTC
TRBV12-3/TRBV12-4	many	TRBJ2-1	TRBD2	CASTLLAASYNEQFF	TGTGCCAGCACCCTACTAGCGGCTAGTTACAATGAGCAGTTCTTC
TRBV7-8	-	TRBJ2-3	TRBD2	CASSLAGGTGTDTQYF	TGTGCCAGCAGCTTAGCCGGGGGGACTGGGACAGATACGCAGTATTTT
TRBV7-9	many	TRBJ2-3	-	CASSSREGRYTDTQYF	TGTGCCAGCAGCTCCAGAGAGGGGCGGTACACAGATACGCAGTATTTT
TRBV27	-	TRBJ2-1	TRBD2	CASSYGGNGYNEQFF	TGTGCCAGCAGTTACGGGGGGAATGGGTACAATGAGCAGTTCTTC
TRBV4-3	few	TRBJ1-5	-	CASSQDLGVPNQPQHF	TGCGCCAGCAGCCAAGATCTGGGGGTTCCCAATCAGCCCCAGCATTTT
TRBV3-1	-	TRBJ1-5	-	CASSPGRSNQPQHF	TGTGCCAGCAGCCCCGGACGTAGCAATCAGCCCCAGCATTTT
TRBV12-3/TRBV12-4	-	TRBJ2-3	-	CASSDGGGSLYVDTQYF	TGTGCCAGCAGCGATGGCGGGGGCTCACTATATGTGGATACGCAGTATTTT
TRBV12-3/TRBV12-4	-	TRBJ2-2	-	CASSLVPPNTGELFF	TGTGCCAGCAGTTTAGTCCCGCCGAACACCGGGGAGCTGTTTTTT
TRBV5-5	many	TRBJ2-7	-	CASSLGHFYEQYF	TGTGCCAGCAGCTTGGGGCATTTCTACGAGCAGTACTTC
TRBV11-3	few	TRBJ2-2	-	CASSLERLTGELFF	TGTGCCAGCAGCTTAGAGCGGTTAACCGGGGAGCTGTTTTTT
TRBV20-1	few	TRBJ2-7	TRBD2	CSASRILAGAYEQYF	TGCAGTGCTAGCCGGATACTAGCGGGGGCGTACGAGCAGTACTTC
TRBV11-3	-	TRBJ1-6	TRBD1	CASSYLTGFGSPLHF	TGTGCCAGCAGCTACCTGACAGGGTTTGGTTCACCCCTCCACTTT
TRBV12-3/TRBV12-4	-	TRBJ2-1	-	CASSLRVAEKINEQFF	TGTGCCAGCTCCCTAAGGGTAGCGGAGAAGATCAATGAGCAGTTCTTC
TRBV6-2/TRBV6-3	-	TRBJ2-7	TRBD1	CASKTGGFEQYF	TGTGCCAGCAAAACAGGGGGCTTCGAGCAGTACTTC
TRBV4-1	few	TRBJ1-2	-	CASSHIGGEYDGYTF	TGCGCCAGCAGCCACATCGGGGGGGAGTATGATGGCTACACCTTC
TRBV7-2	few	TRBJ2-5	TRBD2	CASSLGTSGETQYF	TGTGCCAGCAGCTTAGGGACTAGCGGAGAGACCCAGTACTTC
TRBV7-9	many	TRBJ1-1	TRBD1	CASSFPPGQVEAFF	TGTGCCAGCAGCTTTCCTCCGGGACAGGTTGAAGCTTTCTTT
TRBV29-1	few	TRBJ1-1	TRBD1	CSGTDRGTEAFF	TGCAGCGGGACGGACAGGGGCACTGAAGCTTTCTTT
TRBV25-1	-	TRBJ2-3	-	CASSERRNQDTQYF	TGTGCCAGCAGTGAGAGGCGGAATCAGGATACGCAGTATTTT
TRBV24-1	few	TRBJ2-5	-	CATRGAGQETQYF	TGTGCCACCAGGGGTGCCGGGCAAGAGACCCAGTACTTC
TRBV3-1	few	TRBJ2-1	TRBD2	CASSQTSGVFFF	TGTGCCAGCAGCCAGACTAGCGGGGTCTTTTTCTTC
TRBV12-3/TRBV12-4	few	TRBJ1-5	-	CASTTGGMNQPQHF	TGTGCCAGCACCACGGGTGGAATGAATCAGCCCCAGCATTTT
TRBV29-1	-	TRBJ1-1	-	CSVVGGGNGLGTEAFF	TGCAGCGTTGTAGGCGGGGGGAACGGGTTGGGCACTGAAGCTTTCTTT
TRBV30	-	TRBJ1-3	-	CAWSVSTGNTIYF	TGTGCCTGGAGTGTGTCGACTGGAAACACCATATATTTT
TRBV20-1	-	TRBJ1-1	-	CSARGALGRMNTEAFF	TGCAGTGCTAGAGGTGCACTCGGGCGGATGAACACTGAAGCTTTCTTT
TRBV29-1	many	TRBJ2-7	-	CSGWGVGEQYF	TGCAGCGGTTGGGGAGTCGGTGAGCAGTACTTC
TRBV7-8	-	TRBJ2-7	-	CASSYPKAASLSEQYF	TGTGCCAGCAGCTACCCCAAGGCGGCTTCCCTCTCCGAGCAGTACTTC
TRBV6-6	many	TRBJ2-3	-	CASSPQSTDTQYF	TGTGCCAGCAGTCCTCAGAGCACAGATACGCAGTATTTT
TRBV7-9	many	TRBJ2-7	TRBD1	CASSPTGFEQYF	TGTGCCAGCAGCCCGACAGGGTTTGAGCAGTACTTC
TRBV6-1	few	TRBJ2-6	-	CASSRGVYGANVLTF	TGTGCCAGCAGTAGAGGGGTTTATGGGGCCAACGTCCTGACTTTC
TRBV12-3/TRBV12-4	few	TRBJ2-6	-	CASSPRREAGANVLTF	TGTGCCAGCAGCCCGCGAAGGGAGGCTGGGGCCAACGTCCTGACTTTC
TRBV24-1	few	TRBJ2-7	-	CATSEAGRSSYEQYF	TGTGCCACCAGTGAGGCGGGACGCAGCTCCTACGAGCAGTACTTC
TRBV28	-	TRBJ2-7	-	CASSSFGYEQYF	TGTGCCAGCAGTTCGTTTGGCTACGAGCAGTACTTC
TRBV18	few	TRBJ2-1	-	CASSPPPSGKNSNEQFF	TGTGCCAGCTCACCACCACCATCAGGGAAGAATTCAAATGAGCAGTTCTTC
TRBV27	-	TRBJ2-6	-	CASSFLAKSGANVLTF	TGTGCCAGCAGTTTTTTAGCTAAGAGCGGGGCCAACGTCCTGACTTTC
TRBV29-1	few	TRBJ2-5	-	CSVEGQLGQQETQYF	TGCAGCGTTGAAGGACAGTTAGGGCAGCAAGAGACCCAGTACTTC
TRBV5-5	many	TRBJ2-1	-	CASSLGAPGREQFF	TGTGCCAGCAGCTTAGGGGCGCCCGGGAGAGAGCAGTTCTTC